The 25 T cell receptor beta chains in this list originate from one sample, sequenced in a study of blood T cell repertoires in COVID-19. Method: immunoSEQ multiplex PCR; TCRdb's copy keeps in-frame clones and lacks some. Altogether some 110,000 clones are present, approximately 90% being singletons, with the ten largest covering over 7%. Sequencing was done on a sample of peripheral blood. These receptors came from a human donor in a cohort sampled during active COVID-19.

The chain recombines TRBV18 with TRBJ2-3, with 9 bases aligning to TRBD2. Germline-derived CDR1 and CDR2 are KGHSH and LQKENI. The CDR3 contains 17 residues. With V trimmed by 0 bases and J by 1 base, 5 bases remained unmatched. Written as DNA, the CDR3 is TGTGCCAGCTCACCACCAGGACTAGCGTGGGGCACAGATACGCAGTATTTT. It translates to CASSPPGLAWGTDTQYF. The whole variable domain, remainder taken from reference TRBV18 and TRBJ2-3, is NAGVMQNPRHLVRRRGQEARLRCSPMKGHSHVYWYRQLPEEGLKFMVYLQKENIIDESGMPKERFSAEFPKEGPSILRIQQVVRGDSAAYFCASSPPGLAWGTDTQYFGPGTRLTVL.

The chain uses TRBV19 and TRBJ1-5, with 8 bases fitting TRBD1. The J segment lost 3 bases and the V segment lost 2 bases, leaving 3 bases of the junction unmatched. The CDR3 length is 15 residues. Germline V gives CDR1 LNHDA, CDR2 SQIVND (reference sequence). For the CDR3, the DNA is TGTGCCAGTAGTATATCTCAGGGGGCCAATCAGCCCCAGCATTTT. Residues: CASSISQGANQPQHF.

The chain is built from TRBV3-1 (or the pseudogene TRBV3-2) and TRBJ2-7; 7 bases are a match to TRBD2. From germline, CDR1 is LGHDT and CDR2 YNNKEL (reference sequence). This CDR3 spans 13 amino acids. V was clipped by 8 bases and J by 3 bases; unmatched bases: 7. The CDR3 DNA sequence: TGTGCCAGCGGGACGCCGGGGGGCTACGAGCAGTACTTC. Translated: CASGTPGGYEQYF.

Concerning this clone: The germline gene is not matched at one end of the junction; a read error may be the cause. The chain has TRBV7-6 and TRBJ1-6, with 7 bases matching TRBD1. The CDR3 is 17 amino acids. The germline V gene encodes CDR1 SGHVS and CDR2 FNYEAQ. In DNA form, the CDR3 reads TGTGCCAGCAGCCTAGAGGCCGCACAGGGGCGAGATTCGCCCCTCCACTTT. Its protein is CASSLEAAQGRDSPLHF.

The rearrangement joins TRBV5-6 to TRBJ2-7; D remains ambiguous. This CDR3 has 12 amino acids. Germline CDR1 SGHDT, CDR2 YYEEEE. V was cut by 1 base and J by 6 bases, with 8 bases left in between. The CDR3 DNA reads TGTGCCAGCAGCTTGCCCGTCGGCGAGCAGTACTTC. Protein sequence: CASSLPVGEQYF. Complete variable domain (other parts from reference TRBV5-6 and TRBJ2-7): DAGVTQSPTHLIKTRGQQVTLRCSPKSGHDTVSWYQQALGQGPQFIFQYYEEEERQRGNFPDRFSGHQFPNYSSELNVNALLLGDSALYLCASSLPVGEQYFGPGTRLTVT.

This rearrangement joins TRBV19 to TRBJ2-3; 12 bases match TRBD2. This CDR3 has 14 residues. The germline V gene has CDR1 LNHDA and CDR2 SQIVND (reference sequence). V shed 5 bases and J 6 bases; nucleotides not matched to a gene: 3. The CDR3 sequence: CASSSSGRGDTQYF. CDR3 bases: TGTGCCAGTAGTTCTAGCGGGAGGGGGGATACGCAGTATTTT.

This chain joins TRBV29-1 and TRBJ1-4, with 9 bases aligning to TRBD1. J was trimmed by 8 bases and V by 5 bases; bases with no gene match: 12. CDR1 and CDR2 (germline): SQVTM, ANQGSEA. This CDR3 spans 15 amino acids. The CDR3 is CSVLLIGTGFEKLFF. CDR3 bases: TGCAGCGTTCTGTTGATAGGGACAGGGTTCGAAAAACTGTTTTTT. Looking up the rest from reference TRBV29-1 and TRBJ1-4 gives the full variable domain: SAVISQKPSRDICQRGTSLTIQCQVDSQVTMMFWYRQQPGQSLTLIATANQGSEATYESGFVIDKFPISRPNLTFSTLTVSNMSPEDSSIYLCSVLLIGTGFEKLFFGSGTQLSVL.

This clone has a single count. The rearrangement links TRBV20-1 to TRBJ2-3, with D perhaps assigned TRBD1 or TRBD2 (5 bases each). The V gene lost 3 bases and the J gene lost 7 bases, with 17 bases spanning the gap. Looked up from germline, CDR1 is DFQATT and CDR2 is SNEGSKA (reference sequence). This CDR3 spans 14 amino acids. The DNA of the CDR3 is TGCAGTGCTAGTGGGGCGGGTCAACTATATACGCAGTATTTT. It encodes CSASGAGQLYTQYF.

J is TRBJ1-4 and V is TRBV5-6; D not certain. This CDR3 comprises 14 residues. The ends were cut back, 0 bases at V and 7 bases at J, with 10 bases in the middle. Germline-derived CDR1 and CDR2 are SGHDT and YYEEEE. This CDR3 reads CASSLVVSGEKLFF. CDR3 nucleotides: TGTGCCAGCAGCTTGGTGGTGAGTGGTGAAAAACTGTTTTTT.

This chain links TRBV5-6 with TRBJ1-5, with D possibly matching TRBD1 (5 bases). Germline CDR1 is SGHDT and CDR2 is YYEEEE. V was cut by 3 bases and J by 2 bases, with 15 bases left in between. This CDR3 has 16 residues. The CDR3 bases are TGTGCCAGCAGCTCCTCCGGGGGATGGGGCAATCAGCCCCAGCATTTT. Translating it yields CASSSSGGWGNQPQHF. Based on the CDR3 plus reference TRBV5-6 and TRBJ1-5, the full variable domain is DAGVTQSPTHLIKTRGQQVTLRCSPKSGHDTVSWYQQALGQGPQFIFQYYEEEERQRGNFPDRFSGHQFPNYSSELNVNALLLGDSALYLCASSSSGGWGNQPQHFGDGTRLSIL.

J is TRBJ1-2 and V is TRBV3-1 (or the pseudogene TRBV3-2); TRBD1 is a possible D gene (5 bases). V lost 4 bases to trimming and J lost 7 bases, with 28 bases between them. The CDR3 covers 18 residues. Germline loops: CDR1 LGHDT, CDR2 YNNKEL (reference sequence). The CDR3 DNA reads TGTGCCAGCAGCCCAACTTTAAGTGGAACAGGCAGTTTGGGTGGCTACACCTTC. As protein: CASSPTLSGTGSLGGYTF.

The chain links TRBV7-9 to TRBJ1-6; D may be TRBD1 (5 bases). From germline, CDR1 is SEHNR and CDR2 FQNEAQ (reference sequence). V lost 5 bases to trimming and J lost 8 bases, with 16 bases between them. The CDR3 sequence is 15 residues long. Here the CDR3 DNA reads TGTGCCAGCAGCGCGGAGCGGGGCGCGTATTCACCCCTCCACTTT. Residues: CASSAERGAYSPLHF.

This chain connects TRBV2 to TRBJ2-7; unclear D gene. The germline gives CDR1 SNHLY, CDR2 FYNNEI. The CDR3 has 13 amino acids. The ends were cut back, 10 bases at V and 2 bases at J, with 15 bases in the middle. CDR3 in amino acids: CAKTRPATYEQYF. CDR3 nucleotide sequence: TGTGCCAAAACGAGGCCAGCTACCTACGAGCAGTACTTC.

The chain joins TRBV6-5 to TRBJ1-5; tentatively, D is TRBD1 (5 bases). V shed 6 bases and J shed 5 bases, with 17 bases lying between them. Germline V gene data show CDR1 as MNHEY and CDR2 as SVGAGI. CDR3 length equals 15 residues. CDR3 loop: CASSRRGARDQPQHF. CDR3 in DNA: TGTGCCAGCAGCCGAAGGGGCGCCAGGGATCAGCCCCAGCATTTT.

V and J are TRBV10-3 and TRBJ2-1; 10 positions agree with TRBD2. After removal of 6 bases from V and 9 bases from J, the junction contained 14 bases not matched to a gene. CDR3 length equals 16 residues. The germline gives CDR1 ENHRY, CDR2 SYGVKD. The CDR3: CAIRAGGLAGEGEQFF. CDR3 sequence (DNA): TGTGCCATCAGGGCGGGGGGCCTAGCGGGAGAGGGTGAGCAGTTCTTC.

This clone has a handful of counts. The gene calls are TRBV4-1 and TRBJ1-4; possibly TRBD1 for D (5 bases). V lost 2 bases and J 3 bases, leaving 16 bases between the germline ends. This CDR3 is 17 amino acids long. Germline V gives CDR1 MGHRA, CDR2 YSYEKL. Written as DNA, the CDR3 is TGCGCCAGCAGCCAACGTCCCAGGGTCGCAGCTAATGAAAAACTGTTTTTT. Amino acids: CASSQRPRVAANEKLFF.

This clone was recorded a few times. V gene TRBV5-1 combines with J gene TRBJ1-2; a possible D gene is TRBD1 (6 bases). CDR1 is SGHRS, CDR2 YFSETQ, per germline. The CDR3 totals 14 residues. V was cut by 0 bases and J by 3 bases, with 9 bases left in between. CDR3 sequence reads: CASSLEGVDYGYTF. As DNA, the CDR3 is TGCGCCAGCAGCTTGGAGGGGGTTGACTATGGCTACACCTTC.

For this clone: Sequence at one end of the junction differs from germline and may be a read error. The DNA of the CDR3 is TGTGCCAGCAGGTACTCACACCAGGGCGAGACCCAGTACTTC. Translation: CASRYSHQGETQYF. The chain has TRBV6-6 and TRBJ2-5; tentative D call: TRBD1 (5 bases). CDR1 MNHNY and CDR2 SVGAGI come from the germline V gene (reference sequence). This CDR3 is built from 14 residues.

In its sample, this clone was seen once. V and J are TRBV19 and TRBJ2-7; the D gene is possibly TRBD2 (5 bases). Germline CDR1 LNHDA, CDR2 SQIVND (reference sequence). This CDR3 is built from 14 residues. V was pared by 3 bases and J by 4 bases, with 13 bases between. CDR3 sequence: CASSIGRLAYEQYF. The DNA for the CDR3 is TGTGCCAGTAGTATCGGCAGGCTAGCTTACGAGCAGTACTTC.

The gene calls are TRBV27 and TRBJ2-7, with 10 bases matching TRBD1. The V gene end was trimmed by 8 bases and the J gene end by 4 bases; junction bases not matched to a gene: 5. The CDR3 runs to 13 residues. Germline CDR1 reads MNHEY; CDR2 reads SMNVEV (reference sequence). The CDR3 loop is CASLGQGKYEQYF. CDR3 in DNA: TGTGCCAGCCTGGGACAGGGGAAGTACGAGCAGTACTTC.

V usage is TRBV30 and J usage is TRBJ2-7; a weak D match, TRBD2 (5 bases). V dropped 0 bases and J dropped 0 bases, with 9 bases sitting between them. The CDR3 loop spans 14 amino acids. Looked up from germline, CDR1 is GTSNPN and CDR2 is SVGIG (reference sequence). The CDR3 is CAWSVSGISYEQYF. CDR3 DNA sequence: TGTGCCTGGAGTGTATCGGGAATCTCCTACGAGCAGTACTTC.

This sequence joins TRBV2 and TRBJ2-5; TRBD1 might be the D (6 bases). Germline loops: CDR1 SNHLY, CDR2 FYNNEI. This CDR3 contains 14 residues. V lost 4 bases to trimming and J lost 2 bases, with 11 bases between them. The CDR3 bases are TGTGCCAGCAGTGCTTCACAGGGACAAGAGACCCAGTACTTC. It translates to CASSASQGQETQYF. Supplemented by reference TRBV2 and TRBJ2-5, the full variable domain reads EPEVTQTPSHQVTQMGQEVILRCVPISNHLYFYWYRQILGQKVEFLVSFYNNEISEKSEIFDDQFSVERPDGSNFTLKIRSTKLEDSAMYFCASSASQGQETQYFGPGTRLLVL.

V and J are TRBV11-2 and TRBJ2-5, with TRBD1 matching 7 bases. The germline CDR1 and CDR2 sequences are SGHAT and FQNNGV. The CDR3 is 15 amino acids. V lost 5 bases to trimming and J lost 2 bases; unmatched junction nucleotides: 8. The CDR3 protein is CASSGPGTAQETQYF. The CDR3 nucleotides read TGTGCCAGCAGCGGCCCGGGGACAGCTCAAGAGACCCAGTACTTC.

This chain connects TRBV7-8 to TRBJ2-2; tentatively, D is TRBD2 (5 bases). V lost 5 bases, J lost 1 base, and 14 bases lay in between. Germline lookup yields CDR1 SGHVS and CDR2 FQNEAQ. The CDR3 has 16 amino acids. The CDR3 sequence: CASSPQTTGNTGELFF. CDR3 nucleotides: TGTGCCAGCAGCCCACAGACTACCGGGAACACCGGGGAGCTGTTTTTT.

The chain couples TRBV28 to TRBJ2-1, with 11 bases aligning to TRBD2. The CDR3 runs to 16 residues. V shed 6 bases and J 8 bases; nucleotides not matched to a gene: 12. Germline CDR1 reads MDHEN; CDR2 reads SYDVKM. The CDR3: CASSPQLAGVGDEQFF. The CDR3 DNA reads TGTGCCAGCAGCCCCCAACTAGCGGGAGTGGGGGATGAGCAGTTCTTC.